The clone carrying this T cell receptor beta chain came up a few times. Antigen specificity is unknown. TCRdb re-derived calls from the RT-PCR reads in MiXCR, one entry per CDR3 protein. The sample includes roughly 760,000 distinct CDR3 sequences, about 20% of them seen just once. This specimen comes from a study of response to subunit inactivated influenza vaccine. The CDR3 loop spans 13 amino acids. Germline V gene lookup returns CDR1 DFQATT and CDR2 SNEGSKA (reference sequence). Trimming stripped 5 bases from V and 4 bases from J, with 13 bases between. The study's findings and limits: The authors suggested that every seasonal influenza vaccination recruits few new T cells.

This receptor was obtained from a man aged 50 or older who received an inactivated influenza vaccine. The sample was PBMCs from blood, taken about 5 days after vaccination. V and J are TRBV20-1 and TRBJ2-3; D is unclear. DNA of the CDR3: TGCAGTGCTCGCCGGGTCGAGGCAGATACGCAGTATTTT. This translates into CSARRVEADTQYF.